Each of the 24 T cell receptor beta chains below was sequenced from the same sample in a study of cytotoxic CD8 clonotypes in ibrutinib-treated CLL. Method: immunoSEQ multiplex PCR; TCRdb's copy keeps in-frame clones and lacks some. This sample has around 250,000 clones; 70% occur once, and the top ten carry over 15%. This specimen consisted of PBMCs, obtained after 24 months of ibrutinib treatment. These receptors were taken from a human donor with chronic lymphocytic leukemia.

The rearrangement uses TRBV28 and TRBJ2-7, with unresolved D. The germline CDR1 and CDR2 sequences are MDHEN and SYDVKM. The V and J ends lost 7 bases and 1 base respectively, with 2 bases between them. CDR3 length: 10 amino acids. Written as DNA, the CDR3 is TGTGCCAGCACATCCTACGAGCAGTACTTC. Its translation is CASTSYEQYF.

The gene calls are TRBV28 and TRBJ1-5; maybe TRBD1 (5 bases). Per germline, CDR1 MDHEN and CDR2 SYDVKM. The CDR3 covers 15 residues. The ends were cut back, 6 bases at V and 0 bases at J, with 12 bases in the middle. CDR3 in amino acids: CASSSDKSSNQPQHF. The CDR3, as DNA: TGTGCCAGCAGCTCGGACAAGTCTAGCAATCAGCCCCAGCATTTT.

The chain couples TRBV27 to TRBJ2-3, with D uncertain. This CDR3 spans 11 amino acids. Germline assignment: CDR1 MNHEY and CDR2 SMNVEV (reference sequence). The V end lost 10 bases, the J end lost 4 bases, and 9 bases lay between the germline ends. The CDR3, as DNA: TGTGCCACCCGCCGGGCAGATACGCAGTATTTT. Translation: CATRRADTQYF.

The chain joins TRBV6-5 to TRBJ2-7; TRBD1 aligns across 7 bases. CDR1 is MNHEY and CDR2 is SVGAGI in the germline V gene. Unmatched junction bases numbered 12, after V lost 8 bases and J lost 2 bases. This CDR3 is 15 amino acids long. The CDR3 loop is CASSGTALAAYEQYF. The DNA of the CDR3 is TGTGCCAGCTCAGGGACAGCCCTAGCCGCCTACGAGCAGTACTTC.

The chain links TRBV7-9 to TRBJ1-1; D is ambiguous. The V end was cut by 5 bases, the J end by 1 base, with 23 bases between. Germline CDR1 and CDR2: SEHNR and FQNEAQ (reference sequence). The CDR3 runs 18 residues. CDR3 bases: TGTGCCAGCAGCATTATAGGCCGGGCAGGCGCGAGGAACACTGAAGCTTTCTTT. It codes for CASSIIGRAGARNTEAFF.

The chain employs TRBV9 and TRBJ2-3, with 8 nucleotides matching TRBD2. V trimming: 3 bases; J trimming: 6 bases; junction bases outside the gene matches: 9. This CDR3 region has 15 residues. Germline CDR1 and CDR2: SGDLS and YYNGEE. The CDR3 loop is CASSDRAGVLDTQYF. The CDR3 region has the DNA TGTGCCAGCAGCGATCGAGCGGGAGTTTTGGATACGCAGTATTTT.

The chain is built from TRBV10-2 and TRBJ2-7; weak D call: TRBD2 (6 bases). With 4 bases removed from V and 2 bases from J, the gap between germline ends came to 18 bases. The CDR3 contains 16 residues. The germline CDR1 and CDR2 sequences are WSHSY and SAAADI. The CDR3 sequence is CASSGLGGGIPYEQYF. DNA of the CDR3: TGCGCCAGCAGTGGTCTAGGCGGCGGGATACCCTACGAGCAGTACTTC.

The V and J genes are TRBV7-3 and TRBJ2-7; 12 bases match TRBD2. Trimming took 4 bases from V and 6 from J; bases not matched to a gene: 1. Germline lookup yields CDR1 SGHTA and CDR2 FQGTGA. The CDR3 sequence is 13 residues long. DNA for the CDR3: TGTGCCAGCAGCTCGGGACTAGCGGGCGAGCAGTACTTC. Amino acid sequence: CASSSGLAGEQYF.

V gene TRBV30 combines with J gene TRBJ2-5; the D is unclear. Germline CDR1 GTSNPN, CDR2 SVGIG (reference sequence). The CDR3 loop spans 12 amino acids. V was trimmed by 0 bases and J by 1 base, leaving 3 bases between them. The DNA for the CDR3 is TGTGCCTGGAGTGTTACCCAAGAGACCCAGTACTTC. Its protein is CAWSVTQETQYF.

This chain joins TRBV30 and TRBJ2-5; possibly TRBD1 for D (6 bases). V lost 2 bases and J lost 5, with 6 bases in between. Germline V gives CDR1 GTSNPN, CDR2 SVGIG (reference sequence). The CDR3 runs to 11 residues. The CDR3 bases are TGTGCCTGGAGTCAGGGGGAGACCCAGTACTTC. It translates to CAWSQGETQYF. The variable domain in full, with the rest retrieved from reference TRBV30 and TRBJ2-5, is SQTIHQWPATLVQPVGSPLSLECTVEGTSNPNLYWYRQAAGRGLQLLFYSVGIGQISSEVPQNLSASRPQDRQFILSSKKLLLSDSGFYLCAWSQGETQYFGPGTRLLVL.

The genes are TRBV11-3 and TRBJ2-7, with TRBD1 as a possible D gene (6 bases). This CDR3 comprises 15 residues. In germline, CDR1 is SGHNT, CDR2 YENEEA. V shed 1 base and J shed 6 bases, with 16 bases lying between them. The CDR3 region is CASSLAGALGGEQYF. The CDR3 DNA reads TGTGCCAGCAGCTTAGCAGGGGCGTTGGGTGGCGAGCAGTACTTC.

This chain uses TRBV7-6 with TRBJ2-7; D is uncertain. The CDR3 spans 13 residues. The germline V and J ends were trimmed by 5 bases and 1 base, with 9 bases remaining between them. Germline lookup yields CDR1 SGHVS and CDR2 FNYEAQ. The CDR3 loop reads CASSVRASYEQYF. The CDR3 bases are TGTGCCAGCAGCGTCCGGGCGTCCTACGAGCAGTACTTC.

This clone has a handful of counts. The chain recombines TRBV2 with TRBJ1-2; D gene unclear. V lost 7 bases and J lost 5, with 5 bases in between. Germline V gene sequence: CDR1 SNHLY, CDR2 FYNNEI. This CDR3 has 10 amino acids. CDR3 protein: CASTGYGYTF. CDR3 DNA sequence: TGTGCCAGCACCGGTTATGGCTACACCTTC.

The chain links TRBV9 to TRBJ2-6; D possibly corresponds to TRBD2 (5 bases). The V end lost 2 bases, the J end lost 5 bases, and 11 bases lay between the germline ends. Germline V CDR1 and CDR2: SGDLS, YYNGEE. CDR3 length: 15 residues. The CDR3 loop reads CASSVGRGWANVLTF. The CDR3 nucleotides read TGTGCCAGCAGCGTTGGGCGCGGGTGGGCCAACGTCCTGACTTTC.

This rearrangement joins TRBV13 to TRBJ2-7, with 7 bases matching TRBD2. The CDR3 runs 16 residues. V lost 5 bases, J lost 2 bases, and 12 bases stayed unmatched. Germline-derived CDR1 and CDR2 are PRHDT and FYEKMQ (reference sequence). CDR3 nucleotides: TGTGCCAGCAGCCTTGAGCTACGGGGGGTGGCCTACGAGCAGTACTTC. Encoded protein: CASSLELRGVAYEQYF.

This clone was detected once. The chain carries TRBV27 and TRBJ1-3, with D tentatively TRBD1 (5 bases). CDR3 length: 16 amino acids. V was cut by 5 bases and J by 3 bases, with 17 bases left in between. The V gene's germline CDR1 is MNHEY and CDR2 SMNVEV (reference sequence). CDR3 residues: CASSHSREGFGNTIYF. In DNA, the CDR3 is TGTGCCAGCAGTCACTCTAGGGAGGGGTTTGGAAACACCATATATTTT.

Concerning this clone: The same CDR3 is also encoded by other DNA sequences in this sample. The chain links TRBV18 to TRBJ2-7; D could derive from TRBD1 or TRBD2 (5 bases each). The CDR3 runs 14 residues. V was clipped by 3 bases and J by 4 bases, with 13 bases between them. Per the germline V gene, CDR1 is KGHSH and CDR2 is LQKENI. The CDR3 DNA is TGTGCCAGCTCACCCGGGACGTCCGGTTACGAGCAGTACTTC. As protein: CASSPGTSGYEQYF.

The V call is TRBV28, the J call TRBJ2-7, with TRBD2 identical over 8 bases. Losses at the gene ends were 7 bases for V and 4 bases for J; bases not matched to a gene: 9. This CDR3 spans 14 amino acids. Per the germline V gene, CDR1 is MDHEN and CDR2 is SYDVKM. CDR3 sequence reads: CASNSGGVSYEQYF. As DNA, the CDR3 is TGTGCCAGCAATTCGGGAGGGGTTAGTTACGAGCAGTACTTC.

CDR3 nucleotide sequence: TGTGCCAGCAGCTTAGGCCTAGCGGGAGAAGGTGAGCAGTTCTTC. Its translation is CASSLGLAGEGEQFF. V usage is TRBV7-9 and J usage is TRBJ2-1; 10 nucleotides match TRBD2. The trim removed 1 base at V and 9 bases at J, leaving 6 bases unmatched. This CDR3 has 15 residues. Germline CDR1 is SEHNR and CDR2 is FQNEAQ (reference sequence).

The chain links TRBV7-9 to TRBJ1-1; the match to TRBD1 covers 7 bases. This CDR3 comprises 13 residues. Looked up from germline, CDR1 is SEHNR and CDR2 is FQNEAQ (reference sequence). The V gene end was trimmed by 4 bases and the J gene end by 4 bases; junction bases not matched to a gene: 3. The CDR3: CASSYRGGTEAFF. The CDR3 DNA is TGTGCCAGCAGCTACAGGGGTGGCACTGAAGCTTTCTTT. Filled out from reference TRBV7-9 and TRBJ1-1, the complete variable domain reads DTGVSQNPRHKITKRGQNVTFRCDPISEHNRLYWYRQTLGQGPEFLTYFQNEAQLEKSRLLSDRFSAERPKGSFSTLEIQRTEQGDSAMYLCASSYRGGTEAFFGQGTRLTVV.

The CDR3 DNA reads as TGCGCCAGCAGCAAGCCCCCTAGCGGGTACTACAATGAGCAGTTCTTC. It encodes CASSKPPSGYYNEQFF. The rearrangement joins TRBV10-2 to TRBJ2-1; the match to TRBD2 covers 8 bases. This CDR3 is 16 amino acids long. Germline lookup yields CDR1 WSHSY and CDR2 SAAADI. V lost 6 bases to trimming and J lost 3 bases; unmatched junction nucleotides: 10.

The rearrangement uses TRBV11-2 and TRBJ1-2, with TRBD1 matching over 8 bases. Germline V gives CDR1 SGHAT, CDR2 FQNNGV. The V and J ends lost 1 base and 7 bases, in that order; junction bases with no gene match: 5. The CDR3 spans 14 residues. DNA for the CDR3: TGTGCCAGCAGCTTAGTGGCAGGGGGCCTTGGCTACACCTTC. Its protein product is CASSLVAGGLGYTF.

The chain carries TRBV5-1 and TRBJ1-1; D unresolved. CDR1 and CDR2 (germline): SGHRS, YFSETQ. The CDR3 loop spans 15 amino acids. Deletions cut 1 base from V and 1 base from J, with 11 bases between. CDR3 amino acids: CASSLLDQSNTEAFF. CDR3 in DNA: TGCGCCAGCAGCTTGCTGGACCAATCGAACACTGAAGCTTTCTTT.

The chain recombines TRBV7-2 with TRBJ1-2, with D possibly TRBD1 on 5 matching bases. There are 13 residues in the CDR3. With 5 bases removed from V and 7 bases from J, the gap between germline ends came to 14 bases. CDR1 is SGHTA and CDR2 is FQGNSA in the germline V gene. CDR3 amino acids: CASSPVAGGGYTF. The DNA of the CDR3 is TGTGCCAGCAGCCCGGTAGCGGGGGGTGGCTACACCTTC.